A single T cell receptor (beta chain) is shown here with its context. What it binds is not known. Donors had no recently reported acute infections or vaccinations and were HIV-negative. This record comes from a study of shared clonotypes between healthy human individuals. Turning to the study itself: Donors had three CD4 naive, three CD4 memory, two CD8 naive and one CD8 memory plate apiece. Study outcomes and limitations: An expected dependence of interdonor clonotype sharing on sequencing depth was noted. Generally, naive subsets (rather than memory subsets) showed larger estimated richness.

The V gene's germline CDR1 is MNHNY and CDR2 SVGAGI (reference sequence). This CDR3 region has 15 residues. Trimming shortened V by 0 bases and J by 2 bases, and 11 bases separated the two germline ends. Profiling relied on immunoSEQ multiplex PCR, and the TCRdb table lists in-frame clones only, not all of them. The table lists around 700,000 clones, 74% of them singletons, with approximately 1.6% in the top ten. The rearrangement joins TRBV6-6 to TRBJ2-7; D is ambiguous. This TCR was sampled from a woman aged 25 to 39 in good health. The specimen was memory CD4+ T cells sorted from blood. Regarding subset: CD45RA-negative fraction. CDR3 in amino acids: CASSYSVAETYEQYF. CDR3 nucleotides: TGTGCCAGCAGTTACTCGGTTGCAGAGACCTACGAGCAGTACTTC.